This T cell receptor beta chain came from a study of blood T cell repertoires in COVID-19 (dated by TCRdb to the early 2020s). At the level of the whole study: Samples from collaborators originated in the United States, Italy and Spain and spanned both the acute and convalescent phases of COVID-19. The material from the prospective study consisted of cDNA or gDNA derived from T cells, B-cell-depleted T cells, or PBMCs. Deeply sampled blood TCRbeta repertoires from subjects exposed to, actively infected with, or recovered from COVID-19 were included in the dataset. The repertoires were released in a freely available public database meant as a resource for research on the immune response to SARS-CoV-2. Samples came from the ongoing ImmuneRACE study (first 160 participants) plus 1,254 subjects from 6 global collaborators. Sample metadata almost always included a de-identified subject ID, COVID-19 status, age in years and sex. Where available, HLA class I and class II types were obtained from metadata supplied by the sample provider rather than from assay-based typing.

The immunoSEQ Assay, a bias-controlled multiplex PCR, was used to amplify TCRbeta CDR3 regions from genomic DNA. In the source study's methods: The number of nucleated cells in each sample was estimated from the amplification of reference gene primers within the assay. Sequence reads were collapsed and filtered to measure the absolute abundance of every unique TCRbeta CDR3 rearrangement. Productive Simpson clonality was computed per sample as the square root of Simpson's diversity index over productive rearrangements. Sourced from immuneACCESS, this table was stored by TCRdb with only in-frame sequences that have V and J called. A share of the clones is absent; for the studies checked, an unresolved V gene accounts for under half, and the remainder has no known explanation. The V and J calls and clone size come from that table; D and trimming were worked out from the DNA. For this sample the table gives about 150,000 clones, of which approximately 87% were detected only once. Of the sample, 1.2% is held by the ten largest clones.

About this clone: The antigen this receptor binds is unknown. The input lacks base qualities; no much larger clone sits a single base away.

Spanning cysteine to phenylalanine, the CDR3 consists of 14 amino acids. The CDR3 DNA has 42 bases and is translated from base 1. CDR1 and CDR2 are drawn from the germline V gene: KGHDR, SFDVKD. The V end gives up 6 bases and the J end 8 bases, leaving 6 bases in the junction not matched to a gene. General findings and caveats noted by the study authors: How much clinical and demographic metadata was included differed by source and by participant, and the metadata was provided uncurated.

In the prospective study, participants were about 18 to 89 years old, resided in about two dozen geographic areas of the United States, and were enrolled through a virtual design. In the prospective study, cohorts were assigned on the basis of participant-reported clinical history obtained from a screening survey and a study questionnaire. In the prospective study, whole blood, serum and a nasopharyngeal or oropharyngeal swab were collected from each participant by mobile phlebotomists. Participants in the prospective study had the option to provide additional blood draws and questionnaires over a 2-month period. Before DNA extraction, prospective study blood samples were shipped either frozen or at room temperature.

This TCR was sampled from a woman under 40 with acute COVID-19. Rearrangement joined TRBV24-1 to TRBJ2-1; 10 of the junction bases match TRBD2. What was sequenced was PBMCs or T cells enriched from blood (not recorded which). The sequence in DNA is TGTGCCACCAGTACGTCTAGCGGGAGTGATGAGCAGTTCTTC. Protein translation: CATSTSSGSDEQFF.